The 10 T cell receptor beta chains reported below all come from one sample, sequenced in a study of lymphopenia after photon versus proton radiotherapy. TCRdb keeps only in-frame clones here, not all; method: immunoSEQ multiplex PCR. The table has around 26,000 clones, over 85% seen once; the top ten hold approximately 0.81%. The source was peripheral blood, collected from a patient treated with photon-based radiotherapy. The receptor source for this set is a woman in her 50s with cholangiocarcinoma.

In its sample, this clone was seen a few times. The rearrangement links TRBV6-5 to TRBJ1-5; D is unclear. Germline lookup yields CDR1 MNHEY and CDR2 SVGAGI. V was pared by 0 bases and J by 4 bases, with 7 bases between. The CDR3 length is 14 residues. CDR3: CASSYSGWNQPQHF. The CDR3 nucleotides read TGTGCCAGCAGTTACTCAGGGTGGAATCAGCCCCAGCATTTT.

The chain couples TRBV5-1 to TRBJ1-2; D perhaps matches TRBD1 (5 bases). This CDR3 is 13 amino acids long. V was shortened by 4 bases and J by 3 bases, with 10 bases between the two germline ends. Germline V gene data show CDR1 as SGHRS and CDR2 as YFSETQ. CDR3 DNA sequence: TGCGCCAGCAGCCACGACAGTTACTATGGCTACACCTTC. This translates into CASSHDSYYGYTF. Supplemented by reference TRBV5-1 and TRBJ1-2, the full variable domain reads KAGVTQTPRYLIKTRGQQVTLSCSPISGHRSVSWYQQTPGQGLQFLFEYFSETQRNKGNFPGRFSGRQFSNSRSEMNVSTLELGDSALYLCASSHDSYYGYTFGSGTRLTVV.

V usage is TRBV27 and J usage is TRBJ1-6, with 12 bases identical to TRBD1. This CDR3 spans 15 amino acids. Germline loops: CDR1 MNHEY, CDR2 SMNVEV (reference sequence). After removal of 6 bases from V and 10 bases from J, the junction contained 7 bases not matched to a gene. The CDR3 DNA sequence: TGTGCCAGCAGGGGGACAGGGGGCGCAGGCTCACCCCTCCACTTT. Its translation: CASRGTGGAGSPLHF.

The genes are TRBV2 and TRBJ1-1; D not resolved. The CDR3 consists of 14 residues. CDR1 is SNHLY, CDR2 FYNNEI, per germline. Trimming took off 2 bases at V and 6 bases at J, with 13 bases between the two ends. In nucleotides, the CDR3 is TGTGCCAGCAGTGAAATTCCTCGCCGGGCTGAAGCTTTCTTT. As protein: CASSEIPRRAEAFF.

The V and J genes are TRBV5-6 and TRBJ2-3; D is ambiguous. Per germline, CDR1 SGHDT and CDR2 YYEEEE. The CDR3 spans 19 residues. The V gene lost 4 bases and the J gene lost 1 base, with 25 bases spanning the gap. The CDR3 spells CASSLVAFYDSRGTDTQYF. CDR3 nucleotides: TGTGCCAGCAGCCTCGTGGCGTTCTACGATTCCCGGGGCACAGATACGCAGTATTTT.

V is TRBV2 and J is TRBJ2-5, with 9 nucleotides matching TRBD2. Germline-derived CDR1 and CDR2 are SNHLY and FYNNEI. J gave up 7 bases and V 4 bases, and 13 bases lay outside the gene matches. This CDR3 has 16 amino acids. CDR3 protein: CASSARGGGAFGTQYF. In DNA form, the CDR3 reads TGTGCCAGCAGTGCACGTGGCGGGGGGGCCTTTGGGACCCAGTACTTC.

This clone came up once. This chain links TRBV29-1 with TRBJ1-3; the D is unclear. Trimming pared 4 bases from V and 0 bases from J, leaving 7 bases between. The V gene's germline CDR1 is SQVTM and CDR2 ANQGSEA. The CDR3 has 13 amino acids. CDR3 DNA: TGCAGCGTTGTCAAGGACTCTGGAAACACCATATATTTT. This translates into CSVVKDSGNTIYF.

This clone is a singleton in its sample. J is TRBJ1-5 and V is TRBV6-5; weak D call: TRBD1 (5 bases). The ends were cut back, 0 bases at V and 0 bases at J, with 6 bases in the middle. The CDR3 sequence is 15 residues long. Germline V gene lookup returns CDR1 MNHEY and CDR2 SVGAGI. CDR3 in amino acids: CASSYSGVSNQPQHF. Written as DNA, the CDR3 is TGTGCCAGCAGTTACTCGGGGGTTAGCAATCAGCCCCAGCATTTT.

The chain carries TRBV4-3 and TRBJ2-1; possibly TRBD2 for D (5 bases). With 4 bases removed from V and 4 bases from J, the gap between germline ends came to 8 bases. The CDR3 extends over 13 amino acids. CDR1 is LGHNA and CDR2 is YSLEER in the germline V gene. Written as DNA, the CDR3 is TGCGCCAGCAGCCCGGACTCTTACAATGAGCAGTTCTTC. Its protein is CASSPDSYNEQFF.

V usage is TRBV30 and J usage is TRBJ1-5; 8 bases are a match to TRBD1. The CDR3 spans 20 residues. CDR1 and CDR2 from the germline V gene are GTSNPN and SVGIG (reference sequence). V gave up 1 base and J gave up 0 bases; unmatched junction bases: 17. The CDR3 DNA sequence: TGTGCCTGGAGTGACTCGCACGGGACAGGTTTCAAATATAGCAATCAGCCCCAGCATTTT. It is translated as CAWSDSHGTGFKYSNQPQHF.